This T cell receptor beta chain was retrieved from a study of cytomegalovirus exposure and HLA in healthy donors. General study results and limits: Common viral pathogens (according to a later analysis) appeared linked to several of the most significant clusters. In vitro confirmation showed three CMV-associated chains to be CMV antigen specific. Immune exposure was documented only through CMV serostatus. Roughly even sequencing depth across donors was the assumption behind the presence/absence analyses.

Details on this clone: Its matching antigen is unknown.

The V end lost 1 base, the J end lost 8 bases, and 18 bases lay between the germline ends. The CDR3 has 15 amino acids. CDR1 and CDR2 (germline): SGHRS, YFSETQ. Primers included in the PCR were 60 Vbeta and 13 Jbeta primers. The table came from immunoSEQ multiplex PCR; TCRdb's copy has only in-frame clones and leaves some out. The data show under 80,000 clones, with around three quarters seen just once and 7.2% held by the top ten. Sequenced input: PBMCs. This receptor was obtained from a woman in her forties in good health and CMV-seronegative. The chain carries TRBV5-1 and TRBJ1-2, with D perhaps TRBD1 (5 bases). As DNA, the CDR3 is TGCGCCAGCAGCTTGCCCCGGGACGGTGCGGGAGGCTACACCTTC. Translated: CASSLPRDGAGGYTF.